A selection of T cell receptor beta chains follows, all from one sample in a study of neurological immune-mediated disorders. TCRdb called the 5' RACE reads again in MiXCR, with one record for every CDR3 protein. The table shows roughly 56,000 distinct CDR3 sequences, with about 10% occurring only once. Sequencing was done on a sample of PBMCs. These receptors originate from a man aged 60-69 years in good health. CDR3s include the opening cysteine and the closing phenylalanine or tryptophan. A D gene is named only where the DNA matches it firmly. The size entry is marked missing in some rows and otherwise reads once, few, many or a size class.

>15|TRBV12-3/TRBV12-4|TRBD1|TRBJ1-1|many
CASSLGDRLYTEAFF
TGTGCCAGCAGTTTGGGGGACAGGCTCTACACTGAAGCTTTCTTT
>15|TRBV4-3|TRBD2|TRBJ2-5|few
CASSQDPSGMGTQYF
TGCGCCAGCAGCCAAGACCCAAGCGGGATGGGGACCCAGTACTTC
>12|TRBV29-1|NA|TRBJ1-1|many
CSSDRGNTEAFF
TGCAGCTCCGATCGGGGGAACACTGAAGCTTTCTTT
>15|TRBV15|NA|TRBJ2-7|many
CATSTRTVSSYEQYF
TGTGCCACCAGCACCCGGACAGTAAGCTCCTACGAGCAGTACTTC
>14|TRBV6-5|TRBD2|TRBJ2-7|NA
CASSRGSSGDEQYF
TGTGCCAGCAGTCGAGGGAGTAGCGGGGACGAGCAGTACTTC
>16|TRBV6-2/TRBV6-3|NA|TRBJ2-7|many
CASSYGWQRSSYEQYF
TGTGCCAGCAGTTACGGGTGGCAAAGGAGCTCCTACGAGCAGTACTTC
>13|TRBV14|NA|TRBJ2-7|NA
CASRRQGNYEQYF
TGTGCCAGCAGACGGCAGGGCAACTACGAGCAGTACTTC
>12|TRBV3-1|NA|TRBJ2-7|many
CASSPPSYEQYF
TGTGCCAGCAGCCCCCCCTCCTACGAGCAGTACTTC
>16|TRBV7-6|NA|TRBJ2-3|many
CASSLGIGAGTDTQYF
TGTGCCAGCAGCTTAGGCATTGGGGCCGGCACAGATACGCAGTATTTT
>13|TRBV27|NA|TRBJ1-1|medium-sized
CASSLPGGTEAFF
TGTGCCAGCAGTCTTCCGGGTGGCACTGAAGCTTTCTTT
>16|TRBV7-2|TRBD2|TRBJ2-7|many
CASSSREGGGTYEQYF
TGTGCCAGCAGCTCCCGGGAGGGCGGGGGCACCTACGAGCAGTACTTC
>11|TRBV4-1|NA|TRBJ1-1|many
CASGGNTEAFF
TGCGCCAGCGGGGGGAACACTGAAGCTTTCTTT
>14|TRBV20-1|TRBD1|TRBJ1-1|many
CSAKDHRGPYEAFF
TGCAGTGCCAAAGATCACAGGGGGCCATATGAAGCTTTCTTT
>15|TRBV27|NA|TRBJ1-3|NA
CASSPYQGSGNTIYF
TGTGCCAGCAGTCCCTACCAGGGTTCGGGAAACACCATATATTTT
>17|TRBV15|NA|TRBJ1-1|many
CATSRVRGLGMNTEAFF
TGTGCCACCAGCAGAGTACGGGGATTGGGCATGAACACTGAAGCTTTCTTT
>16|TRBV15|NA|TRBJ2-1|many
CATSRAPPSSYNEQFF
TGTGCCACCAGCAGAGCCCCCCCGAGCTCCTACAATGAGCAGTTCTTC
>16|TRBV28|TRBD2|TRBJ2-3|many
CASSSPTSGGMDTQYF
TGTGCCAGCAGTTCCCCGACCAGCGGGGGGATGGATACGCAGTATTTT
>15|TRBV21-1|NA|TRBJ1-5|many
CASSKGGTGDQPQHF
TGTGCCAGCAGCAAAGGTGGGACAGGGGATCAGCCCCAGCATTTT
>14|TRBV20-1|NA|TRBJ2-1|many
CSARTAPFNNEQFF
TGCAGTGCCCGCACCGCCCCCTTTAACAATGAGCAGTTCTTC
>16|TRBV6-2/TRBV6-3|NA|TRBJ2-7|many
CASSPGPPRGSYEQYF
TGTGCCAGCAGTCCTGGGCCCCCGCGAGGGTCCTACGAGCAGTACTTC
>14|TRBV20-1|NA|TRBJ2-7|many
CSARQIYYSYEQYF
TGCAGTGCTAGACAGATATACTACTCCTACGAGCAGTACTTC
>16|TRBV7-2|TRBD2|TRBJ2-7|NA
CASSLGGTSGEHEQYF
TGTGCCAGCAGCTTAGGGGGGACTAGCGGGGAACACGAGCAGTACTTC
>11|TRBV7-9|NA|TRBJ2-7|many
CASSLTYEQYF
TGTGCCAGCAGCCTTACCTACGAGCAGTACTTC
>14|TRBV6-5|NA|TRBJ1-5|many
CASSYKGRSQPQHF
TGTGCCAGCAGTTACAAGGGTAGGAGCCAGCCCCAGCATTTT
>14|TRBV7-2|NA|TRBJ2-7|many
CASSLGVRTYEQYF
TGTGCCAGCAGCTTGGGAGTCAGGACCTACGAGCAGTACTTC
>12|TRBV20-1|NA|TRBJ1-4|many
CSARGSNEKLFF
TGCAGTGCTAGAGGGTCGAATGAAAAACTGTTTTTT
>12|TRBV20-1|NA|TRBJ2-5|many
CSAPELEETQYF
TGCAGCGCTCCTGAACTAGAGGAGACCCAGTACTTC
>12|TRBV5-1|NA|TRBJ2-7|many
CASSTDSPEQYF
TGCGCCAGCAGCACCGACAGTCCCGAGCAGTACTTC
>17|TRBV3-1|NA|TRBJ2-4|many
CASSPVRPGARKNIQYF
TGTGCCAGCAGCCCCGTTCGCCCAGGGGCCCGAAAAAACATTCAGTACTTC
>13|TRBV12-3/TRBV12-4|NA|TRBJ1-5|many
CASSLMANQPQHF
TGTGCCAGCAGTTTGATGGCAAATCAGCCCCAGCATTTT
>14|TRBV20-1|TRBD2|TRBJ2-3|many
CSAEAGGGTDTQYF
TGCAGTGCTGAAGCGGGGGGGGGTACAGATACGCAGTATTTT
>13|TRBV7-2|NA|TRBJ1-2|many
CASSLPPRPGYTF
TGTGCCAGCAGCTTACCCCCCCGCCCTGGCTACACCTTC
>15|TRBV20-1|NA|TRBJ2-3|many
CSARGYSGSTDTQYF
TGCAGTGCTAGAGGTTATAGCGGAAGCACAGATACGCAGTATTTT
>15|TRBV7-2|TRBD1|TRBJ2-2|NA
CASSLQGARNGELFF
TGTGCCAGCAGCCTACAGGGGGCACGTAACGGGGAGCTCTTTTTT
>14|TRBV28|NA|TRBJ1-6|many
CASTSGRENSPLHF
TGTGCCAGCACCTCGGGACGGGAAAATTCACCCCTCCACTTT
>13|TRBV20-1|NA|TRBJ1-2|many
CSAGAGTDYGYTF
TGCAGTGCTGGGGCGGGGACGGACTATGGCTACACCTTC
>13|TRBV7-2|TRBD1|TRBJ1-2|many
CASSLGTGNGYTF
TGTGCCAGCAGCTTAGGGACAGGCAATGGCTACACCTTC
>13|TRBV7-9|NA|TRBJ1-2|NA
CASSLGVPYGYTF
TGTGCCAGCAGCTTAGGTGTCCCCTATGGCTACACCTTC
>15|TRBV7-2|TRBD2|TRBJ2-3|many
CASKLAGGLKDTQYF
TGTGCCAGTAAACTAGCGGGGGGACTAAAAGATACGCAGTATTTT
>17|TRBV7-3|NA|TRBJ2-3|many
CASSFYRSGSGTDTQYF
TGTGCCAGCAGCTTTTATCGTAGTGGGTCTGGCACAGATACGCAGTATTTT
>14|TRBV27|TRBD1|TRBJ1-5|many
CASSYRGKDQPQHF
TGTGCCAGCAGTTACAGGGGGAAGGATCAGCCCCAGCATTTT
>17|TRBV29-1|NA|TRBJ1-1|few
CSVVNPAGYRMNTEAFF
TGCAGCGTTGTGAACCCCGCAGGGTACCGTATGAACACTGAAGCTTTCTTT
>13|TRBV20-1|NA|TRBJ1-6|many
CSAKSEGNSPLHF
TGCAGTGCTAAATCTGAGGGGAATTCACCCCTCCACTTT
>15|TRBV20-1|TRBD1|TRBJ1-5|many
CSARGPDRANQPQHF
TGCAGTGCTAGGGGGCCGGACAGGGCGAATCAGCCCCAGCATTTT
>12|TRBV28|NA|TRBJ1-5|many
CASSLQNQPQHF
TGTGCCAGCAGTTTACAGAATCAGCCCCAGCATTTT
>13|TRBV19|NA|TRBJ1-5|many
CASSNRDNQPQHF
TGTGCCAGTAGTAACAGGGACAATCAGCCCCAGCATTTT
>15|TRBV7-2|NA|TRBJ2-7|many
CASSRQSGQSYEQYF
TGTGCCAGCAGCCGCCAGTCGGGACAATCCTACGAGCAGTACTTC
>16|TRBV5-1|TRBD2|TRBJ2-1|many
CASSHIAGLSYNEQFF
TGCGCCAGCAGCCACATAGCGGGGCTCTCCTACAATGAGCAGTTCTTC
>10|TRBV6-5|NA|TRBJ1-6|many
CARYRSPLHF
TGTGCCCGTTATCGTTCACCCCTCCACTTT
>16|TRBV20-1|NA|TRBJ1-5|many
CSARKLSNGGNQPQHF
TGCAGTGCTAGAAAACTCTCTAATGGGGGGAATCAGCCCCAGCATTTT
>15|TRBV18|NA|TRBJ2-1|NA
CASSPPDSPHNEQFF
TGTGCCAGCTCGCCACCTGATTCCCCCCACAATGAGCAGTTCTTC
>12|TRBV6-6|NA|TRBJ1-5|many
CASSGGNQPQHF
TGTGCCAGCAGCGGGGGTAATCAGCCCCAGCATTTT
>12|TRBV6-2/TRBV6-3|NA|TRBJ1-1|many
CASISGPTEAFF
TGTGCCAGCATCTCAGGGCCCACTGAAGCTTTCTTT
>16|TRBV7-2|NA|TRBJ2-1|many
CASSLGSAAAGNEQFF
TGTGCCAGCAGCTTAGGTTCCGCGGCCGCAGGGAATGAGCAGTTCTTC
>14|TRBV5-1|NA|TRBJ1-1|many
CASSLGGLPAEAFF
TGCGCCAGCAGCTTGGGAGGGCTGCCAGCTGAAGCTTTCTTT
>13|TRBV7-2|NA|TRBJ2-1|many
CASSLVGRDEQFF
TGTGCCAGCAGCTTAGTAGGCAGGGATGAGCAGTTCTTC
>16|TRBV29-1|NA|TRBJ2-1|many
CSVEGGGAGSYNEQFF
TGCAGCGTTGAAGGGGGGGGGGCAGGCTCCTACAATGAGCAGTTCTTC
>16|TRBV20-1|NA|TRBJ2-3|few
CSAKGGALSGTDTQYF
TGCAGTGCCAAAGGGGGGGCCCTTTCCGGCACAGATACGCAGTATTTT
>14|TRBV5-1|TRBD2|TRBJ2-3|many
CASSGLGEGDTQYF
TGCGCCAGCAGCGGATTAGGGGAGGGGGATACGCAGTATTTT